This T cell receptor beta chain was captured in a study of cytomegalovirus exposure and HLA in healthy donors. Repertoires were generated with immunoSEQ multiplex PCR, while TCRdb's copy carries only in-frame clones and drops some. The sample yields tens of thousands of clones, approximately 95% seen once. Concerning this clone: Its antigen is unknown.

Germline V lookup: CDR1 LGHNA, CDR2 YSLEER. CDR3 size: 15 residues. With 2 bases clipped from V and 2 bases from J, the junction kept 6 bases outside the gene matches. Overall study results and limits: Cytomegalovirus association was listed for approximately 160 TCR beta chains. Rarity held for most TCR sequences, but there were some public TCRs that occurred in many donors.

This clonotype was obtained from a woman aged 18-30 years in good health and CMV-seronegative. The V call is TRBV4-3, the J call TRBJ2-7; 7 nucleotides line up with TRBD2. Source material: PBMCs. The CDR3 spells CASSQYAGETYEQYF. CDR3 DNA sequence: TGCGCCAGCAGCCAATACGCGGGAGAGACCTACGAGCAGTACTTC.